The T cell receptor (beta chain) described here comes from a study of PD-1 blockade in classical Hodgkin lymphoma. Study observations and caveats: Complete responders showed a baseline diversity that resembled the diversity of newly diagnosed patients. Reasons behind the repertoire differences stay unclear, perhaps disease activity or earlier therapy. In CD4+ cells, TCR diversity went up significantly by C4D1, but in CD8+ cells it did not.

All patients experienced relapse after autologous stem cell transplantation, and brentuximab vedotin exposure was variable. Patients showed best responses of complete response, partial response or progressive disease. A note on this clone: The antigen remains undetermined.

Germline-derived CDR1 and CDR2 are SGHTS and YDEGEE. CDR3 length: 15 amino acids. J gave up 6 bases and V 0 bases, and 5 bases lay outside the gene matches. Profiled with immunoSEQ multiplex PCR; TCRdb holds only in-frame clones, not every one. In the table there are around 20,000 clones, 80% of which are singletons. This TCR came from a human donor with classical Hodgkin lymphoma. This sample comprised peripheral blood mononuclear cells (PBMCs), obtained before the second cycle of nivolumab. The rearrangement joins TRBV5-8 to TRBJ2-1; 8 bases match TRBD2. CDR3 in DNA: TGTGCCAGCAGCTTGGCCCGGGGGGGAATCAATGAGCAGTTCTTC. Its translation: CASSLARGGINEQFF.